This T cell receptor (beta chain) was captured in a study of blood T cell repertoires in COVID-19. Study-level information: Italy, Spain and the United States were the sources of the convalescent and acute COVID-19 samples. The analysed material was cDNA or gDNA that came from T cells, B-cell-depleted T cells, or PBMCs.

Germline V lookup: CDR1 SGHTS, CDR2 YDEGEE. This CDR3 spans 13 amino acids. Trimming pared 2 bases from V and 2 bases from J, leaving 6 bases between. Study processing details: By means of reference gene primer amplification, nucleated cell counts were estimated. Profiling relied on immunoSEQ multiplex PCR, and the TCRdb table lists in-frame clones only, not all of them. That table supplies the V and J calls and clone size; D and trimming were determined from the DNA. The data hold approximately 10,000 clones, with 82% observed a single time. The source of this sequence is a human donor in a cohort sampled during active COVID-19. The chain links TRBV5-8 to TRBJ2-3; D remains ambiguous. Sequenced: peripheral blood. CDR3 sequence reads: CASSFRFTDTQYF. The CDR3 DNA reads TGTGCCAGCAGCTTCCGTTTCACAGATACGCAGTATTTT.